This entry lists 32 T cell receptor beta chains sequenced from one sample in a study of cytomegalovirus exposure and HLA in healthy donors. Measured with immunoSEQ multiplex PCR; TCRdb has only the in-frame clones, and not every one. The sample lists 150,000 to 200,000 clones, around 82% occurring once. Specimen: PBMCs. These receptor sequences come from a man aged 30 to 45 in good health and CMV-seropositive.

This sequence joins TRBV6-1 and TRBJ2-3; possibly TRBD2 for D (6 bases). The CDR3 is 16 amino acids. CDR1 is MNHNS and CDR2 is SASEGT in the germline V gene. Trimming took off 1 base at V and 6 bases at J, with 17 bases between the two ends. CDR3: CASSEGWGSGLDTQYF. CDR3 in DNA: TGTGCCAGCAGTGAAGGTTGGGGGTCGGGACTGGATACGCAGTATTTT.

The chain uses TRBV7-9 and TRBJ1-2, with 12 bases identical to TRBD1. Losses at the gene ends were 5 bases for V and 7 bases for J; bases not matched to a gene: 8. Germline loops: CDR1 SEHNR, CDR2 FQNEAQ (reference sequence). The length of the CDR3 is 15 residues. The CDR3 nucleotides are TGTGCCAGCAGCCGTGGGACAGGGGGCGAGGGTGGCTACACCTTC. Encoded protein: CASSRGTGGEGGYTF.

This chain connects TRBV10-3 to TRBJ2-5; D gene ambiguous. CDR1 is ENHRY and CDR2 is SYGVKD in the germline V gene. This CDR3 contains 12 residues. With 0 bases removed from V and 5 bases from J, the gap between germline ends came to 4 bases. The CDR3 DNA reads as TGTGCCATCAGTGAGTCCCAGGAGACCCAGTACTTC. As protein: CAISESQETQYF.

The chain joins TRBV25-1 to TRBJ2-3; TRBD2 is a possible D gene (6 bases). Trimming took 6 bases from V and 4 from J, leaving 14 bases between them. Germline V gives CDR1 MGHDK, CDR2 SYGVNS. The CDR3 extends over 14 amino acids. The CDR3 DNA follows: TGTGCCAGCAGGGGGCGGGATGGCGCAGATACGCAGTATTTT. Its translation is CASRGRDGADTQYF.

A single count supports this clone. V gene TRBV28 combines with J gene TRBJ1-2, with 7 bases identical to TRBD1. Trimming took 3 bases from V and 5 from J; bases not matched to a gene: 0. The CDR3 loop spans 12 amino acids. The germline V gene has CDR1 MDHEN and CDR2 SYDVKM. The CDR3 protein is CASSFRGYGYTF. CDR3 DNA sequence: TGTGCCAGCAGTTTCAGGGGGTATGGCTACACCTTC.

J is TRBJ2-6 and V is TRBV2; D might be TRBD1 (6 bases). V lost 3 bases, J lost 1 base, and 10 bases lay in between. Germline V CDR1 and CDR2: SNHLY, FYNNEI. This CDR3 is 16 amino acids long. This CDR3 is CASSDSGVSGANVLTF. The CDR3 nucleotides read TGTGCCAGCAGTGATTCAGGGGTATCTGGGGCCAACGTCCTGACTTTC. The entire variable domain, with the rest obtained from reference TRBV2 and TRBJ2-6, is as follows: EPEVTQTPSHQVTQMGQEVILRCVPISNHLYFYWYRQILGQKVEFLVSFYNNEISEKSEIFDDQFSVERPDGSNFTLKIRSTKLEDSAMYFCASSDSGVSGANVLTFGAGSRLTVL.

The chain has TRBV12-1 and TRBJ2-7; TRBD1 is the table's D call and was not checked against the DNA. TRBV12-1 is a recognized pseudogene. The CDR3 is made up of 16 amino acids. The CDR3 loop is CASSAPGQGFLSEQYF. The CDR3 nucleotides are TGTGCCAGCAGCGCCCCGGGACAGGGGTTTCTATCCGAGCAGTACTTC.

The chain recombines TRBV28 with TRBJ1-3; the match to TRBD1 covers 7 bases. Trimming cost V 9 bases and J 6 bases; bases outside gene matches: 11. The CDR3 consists of 14 residues. Germline CDR1 and CDR2: MDHEN and SYDVKM. This chain's CDR3 is CASSGTGALNTIYF. In nucleotides, the CDR3 is TGTGCCAGTAGTGGTACAGGGGCCCTAAACACCATATATTTT.

The V call is TRBV7-8, the J call TRBJ1-5, with D unresolved. Trimming removed 5 bases at V and 2 bases at J, with 19 bases between. Germline V gives CDR1 SGHVS, CDR2 FQNEAQ. The CDR3 is 17 amino acids. Here the CDR3 DNA reads TGTGCCAGCAGCACCGCCCGTTTGGCGGGCCGCAATCAGCCCCAGCATTTT. This translates into CASSTARLAGRNQPQHF. The full variable domain, completed using reference TRBV7-8 and TRBJ1-5, is GAGVSQSPRYKVAKRGQDVALRCDPISGHVSLFWYQQALGQGPEFLTYFQNEAQLDKSGLPSDRFFAERPEGSVSTLKIQRTQQEDSAVYLCASSTARLAGRNQPQHFGDGTRLSIL.

The chain is built from TRBV9 and TRBJ2-1, with D maybe TRBD1 (6 bases). Trimming cost V 3 bases and J 7 bases, with 11 bases left between them. The CDR3 has 13 amino acids. Germline values: CDR1 SGDLS, CDR2 YYNGEE. For the CDR3, the DNA is TGTGCCAGCAGCGGCTTTAGGGGGAATGAGCAGTTCTTC. This gives the protein CASSGFRGNEQFF.

This sequence joins TRBV14 and TRBJ1-2, with TRBD1 identical over 9 bases. This CDR3 spans 14 amino acids. V was pared by 2 bases and J by 4 bases, with 2 bases of the junction left unmatched. From germline, CDR1 is SGHDN and CDR2 FVKESK. CDR3 in amino acids: CASSQRTGVYGYTF. CDR3 nucleotide sequence: TGTGCCAGCAGCCAAAGGACAGGGGTCTATGGCTACACCTTC.

This clone was found once. The rearrangement uses TRBV7-2 and TRBJ1-4; tentative D call: TRBD1 (5 bases). V lost 5 bases to trimming and J lost 8 bases, with 18 bases between them. The CDR3 spans 15 residues. Germline assignment: CDR1 SGHTA and CDR2 FQGNSA. In DNA, the CDR3 is TGTGCCAGCAGCCCCATTAGTGCGGGGGAGGAAAAACTGTTTTTT. This translates into CASSPISAGEEKLFF.

CDR3 amino acids: CASSFATGHTEAFF. The CDR3 nucleotides read TGTGCCAGCAGCTTCGCGACAGGTCACACTGAAGCTTTCTTT. The rearrangement joins TRBV7-2 to TRBJ1-1, with D possibly being TRBD1 (6 bases). Trimming stripped 3 bases from V and 3 bases from J, with 11 bases between. The CDR3 totals 14 residues. Per germline, CDR1 SGHTA and CDR2 FQGNSA.

This clone was counted a single time. The chain employs TRBV10-2 and TRBJ2-7; 7 bases line up with TRBD2. Germline V gives CDR1 WSHSY, CDR2 SAAADI. The CDR3 is 14 residues long. Trimming cost V 7 bases and J 2 bases; bases outside gene matches: 8. The CDR3 DNA sequence: TGCGCCAGCACCCCGGGACTATATACCTACGAGCAGTACTTC. Amino acid sequence: CASTPGLYTYEQYF.

The V gene is TRBV14, the J gene TRBJ2-7; TRBD2 aligns across 9 bases. Germline V gives CDR1 SGHDN, CDR2 FVKESK. V shed 2 bases and J 1 base; nucleotides not matched to a gene: 6. This CDR3 is built from 16 residues. CDR3 bases: TGTGCCAGCAGCCAACTGGGCGGGGGGGCGTCCTACGAGCAGTACTTC. Translating gives CASSQLGGGASYEQYF.

This chain uses TRBV18 with TRBJ2-5; tentatively, D is TRBD1 (6 bases). The V gene lost 6 bases and the J gene lost 1 base, with 15 bases spanning the gap. CDR1 is KGHSH and CDR2 is LQKENI in the germline V gene. CDR3 size: 15 residues. CDR3 sequence reads: CASSITLGAQETQYF. CDR3 coding DNA: TGTGCCAGCTCCATTACTTTGGGGGCCCAAGAGACCCAGTACTTC.

This chain connects TRBV7-9 to TRBJ2-3, with 9 positions matching TRBD1. This CDR3 contains 14 residues. The trim removed 1 base at V and 5 bases at J, leaving 1 base unmatched. From germline, CDR1 is SEHNR and CDR2 FQNEAQ (reference sequence). The CDR3 DNA reads as TGTGCCAGCAGCTTAGGGACAGGGGAAGATACGCAGTATTTT. This gives the protein CASSLGTGEDTQYF.

The chain couples TRBV18 to TRBJ2-1, with a weak D call TRBD1 (6 bases). CDR1 is KGHSH, CDR2 LQKENI, per germline. The germline V and J ends were trimmed by 6 bases and 10 bases, with 13 bases remaining between them. The CDR3 sequence is 12 residues long. This CDR3 is CASSPQGHEQFF. DNA for the CDR3: TGTGCCAGCTCCCCCCAGGGGCACGAGCAGTTCTTC.

The CDR3 nucleotides read TGTGCCACCAGCAGAACACGGGCGGGGAACACTGAAGCTTTCTTT. Protein sequence: CATSRTRAGNTEAFF. The rearrangement joins TRBV15 to TRBJ1-1; no definite D call. Germline CDR1 and CDR2: LNHNV and YYDKDF (reference sequence). Trimming shortened V by 2 bases and J by 1 base, and 11 bases separated the two germline ends. This CDR3 has 15 residues. The full variable domain, its missing parts supplied by reference TRBV15 and TRBJ1-1, is DAMVIQNPRYQVTQFGKPVTLSCSQTLNHNVMYWYQQKSSQAPKLLFHYYDKDFNNEADTPDNFQSRRPNTSFCFLDIRSPGLGDTAMYLCATSRTRAGNTEAFFGQGTRLTVV.

The CDR3 DNA reads TGTGCCAGCAGCTTTCAGATAAGTGGGCCAACCTACGAGCAGTACTTC. Translated, it gives CASSFQISGPTYEQYF. The J gene is TRBJ2-7, the V gene TRBV7-2; D ambiguous. The CDR3 length is 16 residues. Germline loops: CDR1 SGHTA, CDR2 FQGNSA. The V end was cut by 3 bases, the J end by 2 bases, with 17 bases between.

The chain has TRBV29-1 and TRBJ2-7; 8 nucleotides align to TRBD2. Germline V gene sequence: CDR1 SQVTM, CDR2 ANQGSEA. This CDR3 region has 12 residues. The J segment lost 3 bases and the V segment lost 7 bases, leaving 5 bases of the junction unmatched. The CDR3 is CSAARGGYEQYF. CDR3 DNA sequence: TGCAGCGCGGCCCGGGGGGGCTACGAGCAGTACTTC.

The V call is TRBV1, the J call TRBJ2-5; the table's D call, TRBD2, was not checked against the DNA. TRBV1 is given as a pseudogene. This CDR3 has 18 residues. The CDR3 sequence: CTSSQEEANDRDQETQYF. For the CDR3, the DNA is TGCACCAGCAGCCAAGAGGAGGCCAACGATCGTGACCAAGAGACCCAGTACTTC.

V and J are TRBV5-1 and TRBJ2-2; TRBD1 is a possible D gene (5 bases). The V and J ends lost 0 bases and 1 base respectively, with 10 bases between them. This CDR3 has 16 residues. Looked up from germline, CDR1 is SGHRS and CDR2 is YFSETQ. CDR3 region: CASSLGVQGNTGELFF. The DNA of the CDR3 is TGCGCCAGCAGCTTGGGGGTTCAGGGGAACACCGGGGAGCTGTTTTTT.

V is TRBV27 and J is TRBJ2-1; 8 bases fit TRBD2. V gave up 3 bases and J gave up 0 bases; unmatched junction bases: 7. Per the germline V gene, CDR1 is MNHEY and CDR2 is SMNVEV (reference sequence). The CDR3 spans 17 residues. CDR3 region: CASSLSLAGSSYNEQFF. The CDR3 nucleotides are TGTGCCAGCAGTTTGAGTCTAGCGGGTAGCTCCTACAATGAGCAGTTCTTC.

The chain employs TRBV4-3 and TRBJ1-2; D ambiguous. Germline V gene sequence: CDR1 LGHNA, CDR2 YSLEER. V lost 0 bases, J lost 6 bases, and 8 bases lay in between. This CDR3 comprises 13 residues. The CDR3 DNA follows: TGCGCCAGCAGCCAAGAGGATCAGGATGGCTACACCTTC. Translated, it gives CASSQEDQDGYTF.

The chain joins TRBV29-1 to TRBJ2-7; D not certain. The CDR3 length is 13 residues. The germline V and J ends were trimmed by 4 bases and 0 bases, with 10 bases remaining between them. Germline assignment: CDR1 SQVTM and CDR2 ANQGSEA. The CDR3 DNA is TGCAGCGTTGGACACGACCTCTCCTACGAGCAGTACTTC. It yields the protein CSVGHDLSYEQYF.

The chain has TRBV6-4 and TRBJ2-1; 7 bases map to TRBD2. Germline lookup yields CDR1 MRHNA and CDR2 SNTAGT. V gave up 0 bases and J gave up 5 bases; unmatched junction bases: 4. This CDR3 comprises 15 residues. The chain's CDR3 is CASSDSGGSHNEQFF. For the CDR3, the DNA is TGTGCCAGCAGTGACTCTGGCGGGAGCCACAATGAGCAGTTCTTC.

J is TRBJ2-7 and V is TRBV21-1; the table gives TRBD1 as D, unverified against the DNA. TRBV21-1 is recorded as a pseudogene. The CDR3 consists of 15 residues. The CDR3 sequence is CASSPRPDRSYEQYF. The CDR3 coding sequence is TGTGCCAGCAGCCCCCGCCCGGACAGATCCTACGAGCAGTACTTC.

The chain recombines TRBV11-2 with TRBJ1-5; 11 nucleotides agree with TRBD1. With V trimmed by 3 bases and J by 5 bases, 3 bases remained unmatched. CDR3 length: 15 amino acids. The germline CDR1 and CDR2 sequences are SGHAT and FQNNGV. CDR3 coding DNA: TGTGCCAGCAGCTTGGGACAGGGGGTTGATCAGCCCCAGCATTTT. As protein: CASSLGQGVDQPQHF.

This chain joins TRBV10-2 and TRBJ1-2, with 8 nucleotides matching TRBD1. The CDR3 spans 15 residues. Germline V gene lookup returns CDR1 WSHSY and CDR2 SAAADI. After removal of 3 bases from V and 4 bases from J, the junction contained 7 bases not matched to a gene. In nucleotides, the CDR3 is TGCGCCAGCAGTGATTCTCCAGGGGGCTTCTATGGCTACACCTTC. Its translation is CASSDSPGGFYGYTF.

This chain joins TRBV6-6 and TRBJ1-1, with D possibly matching TRBD1 (6 bases). The CDR3 spans 12 residues. V lost 5 bases to trimming and J lost 3 bases, with 7 bases between them. From germline, CDR1 is MNHNY and CDR2 SVGAGI (reference sequence). The DNA of the CDR3 is TGTGCCAGCAGTACAGGGTACACTGAAGCTTTCTTT. Its protein product is CASSTGYTEAFF.

The chain uses TRBV7-3 and TRBJ2-5; possible D gene TRBD1, 6 bases. The CDR3 spans 22 residues. The ends were cut back, 2 bases at V and 9 bases at J, with 40 bases in the middle. CDR1 is SGHTA, CDR2 FQGTGA, per germline. The CDR3 nucleotides are TGTGCCAGCAGCTTACTAGGCCGGGTTCCGACTCCCCGGGACACCCTCAGTGAGTCCCAGTACTTC. Residues: CASSLLGRVPTPRDTLSESQYF.